This TCR beta chain comes out of a study of cytomegalovirus exposure and HLA in healthy donors (dated by TCRdb to about 2017). As for the study more broadly: In an earlier analysis of 450 to 750 of the donors, about 260 Gb of sequence data and 117 million unique TCR beta sequences from roughly 200 million T cells were reported. The study profiled the T cell repertoires of 500 to 800 subjects by immunosequencing and related them to cytomegalovirus serostatus. Rather than drawing on any new phenotypic data, the later analysis identified candidate immune exposures from TCR beta sequences and the way those sequences occurred across donors. A later genetic analysis took genome-wide SNP genotypes for about 55% of the 666 donors and used that subset as a discovery cohort. To study patterns of TCR occurrence, a later analysis re-analyzed previously published TCR beta repertoires from under 750 donors and added high-resolution HLA genotyping. Typing coverage varied by locus: about 620-630 donors for A, B, C, DRB1 and DQB1; some 520 for DQA1; 606 for DPA1; roughly 470 for DPB1. HLA typing included class I and class II loci at four-digit resolution. Donor age, sex, ethnicity and CMV serostatus were compiled together with the repertoire data. Because of strong linkage in the cohort, 4 to 6 DR-DQ haplotypes were treated as single units for association and clustering. To decide whether each TCR beta V gene segment behaved as functional or pseudogenic, an earlier analysis of some 540 of the donors relied on high-throughput TCR beta sequencing. All discovery cohort repertoires had been generated on a single sequencing platform. The study aimed to test whether cataloging public T cell receptors could reveal signatures of past pathogen exposure. To predict cytomegalovirus infection status, the study combined high-throughput TCR immunosequencing, statistical association of individual TCRs with disease status, and machine learning. Among the roughly 400 genotyped donors, roughly 80% belonged to the genetic ancestry cluster associated with self-reported Caucasian donors. Besides the first cohort of some 670 subjects, a separate validation cohort made up of roughly 120 different subjects was used. On average, roughly 200,000 unique TCR beta nucleotide sequences were sequenced per donor among roughly 430 genotyped donors of the cohort, with 15% to 20% of those sequences being non-productive. Approximately 330 gigabases of sequencing data and tens of millions of unique TCR sequences made up an early release that covered 500 to 700 HLA-typed donors. What the research found in general, with its limitations: In a later analysis, most CMV-associated TCR beta chains were found to appear HLA-restricted, with HLA associations seemingly driven largely by CMV exposure. Over 15 rarely observed V segments, including chromosome 9 orphons, were excluded from the earlier analysis of about 600 of the donors because counts were too low. In the study, around 160 TCR beta chains were listed as associated with cytomegalovirus. Because some donors lacked HLA typing at each locus, the association tests relied only on the typed subset. A cluster of highly shared sequence variants was judged likely to be a technical artifact of the sequencing pipeline. For the cohort, immune exposure information was limited to CMV serostatus. In a later analysis, several top co-occurrence clusters were reported to appear linked to parvovirus B19, influenza, CMV and Epstein-Barr virus. Sequencing depth was assumed to be roughly uniform across donors in the presence/absence analyses, though that assumption may not hold. A later analysis associated roughly 17,000 TCR beta sequences with specific HLA alleles at a false discovery rate of 0.05. Some IMGT-functional V segments, including TRBV6-2 and TRBV6-3, could not be told apart with the 87-base-pair reads, so those segments were excluded. In a later analysis, the rate of TCR association differed among HLA loci, with DRB1 alleles having the most associated TCRs and HLA-C alleles having the fewest. A later genetic analysis associated a missense DCLRE1C variant with V-gene and J-gene trimming of TCR beta chains, and an independent cohort replicated the association. According to a later genetic analysis, donors in an Asian-associated ancestry cluster had fewer N-insertions in productive TCRs than the roughly 700-donor mean. The cohort was sequenced for TCR beta chains only, and without alpha or paired-chain data the features that could be detected were limited. Linkage disequilibrium might explain the correlated functional status among segregating V segments, but an unknown experimental factor could not be ruled out. According to the authors, the approach could potentially be generalized to other disease states and immunological phenotypes. Most TCR sequences were observed very rarely across donors, whereas some public TCRs were present in many individuals. A further reported finding was that TCR beta sequences accurately predicted the HLA-A and HLA-B alleles for most subjects in the first cohort. Strong co-occurrence of HLA alleles, especially DR and DQ, made assigning TCR associations to individual alleles difficult. A few of the identified cytomegalovirus-associated TCR beta chains were confirmed in vitro to be specific for cytomegalovirus antigens. A later analysis found that HLA-associated TCR beta chains were more clonally expanded and had lower generation probabilities than equally common non-associated chains. The classifier was reported to diagnose cytomegalovirus status with high specificity and sensitivity in both the original cohort and the validation cohort. In an earlier analysis of some 640 of the donors, most TCR beta V segments were observed in productive rearrangements about 90% or about 30% of the time, broadly matching IMGT annotations.

Preparation of the library involved the immunoSEQ multiplex PCR assay. For the multiplex PCR, a mixture combining 60 forward primers for TCR Vbeta segments and 13 reverse primers for TCR Jbeta segments was used. A multiplex PCR assay on genomic DNA amplified the CDR3 region of rearranged TCR beta genes. On the Illumina HiSeq System, the amplified TCR beta libraries were sequenced as 87-base-pair reads. The authors processed their data as follows. A later analysis tallied roughly 80 million unique TCR beta chains across the 660 or so repertoires, and approximately 11 million of those chains were shared by two or more donors. Raw reads were error-corrected and collapsed into unique sequences with a nearest-neighbor algorithm that merged closely related sequences to remove PCR and sequencing errors. To assign V, D and J gene segments, CDR3 sequences were aligned to IMGT reference sequences. For a sequence to be retained, at least a six-nucleotide match to both a V gene segment and a J gene segment was required. A rearrangement counted as productive if the CDR3 had no stop codons and remained in frame with V and J, and every other rearrangement counted as non-productive. Following IMGT convention, CDR3 was defined as the stretch from the second conserved V-encoded cysteine to the conserved J-encoded phenylalanine. The earlier analysis of roughly 590 of the donors excluded sequences that lacked an unambiguous match to a single V gene segment. An earlier analysis of 550 to 650 of the donors classified V segments as functional when productive rearrangements were above 56.7% and as segregating when the standard deviation between donors was above 5%. A statistical classification framework was built for diagnosing cytomegalovirus status from the catalog of TCR beta chain sequences. In a later analysis, V and J genes were assigned by comparing TCR nucleotide sequences against IMGT/GENE-DB human TR gene sequences. The TCRdist pipeline was used in a later analysis to assign CDR3 sequences and most-parsimonious VDJ recombination scenarios. In a later analysis, each TCR beta chain was defined by its CDR3 amino acid sequence together with its V-gene family, and reads without a unique V-gene family were excluded. A later analysis removed 592 highly shared, low-generation-probability nucleotide sequences to deal with suspected cross-contamination and a sequencing artifact. For each public chain, a later analysis derived a clonal expansion index from normalized ranks of inferred template counts within each repertoire. A later analysis computed generation probabilities with a VDJ recombination model fitted to out-of-frame rearrangements, and checked the results against IGoR. In a later analysis, hypergeometric tests were used to score TCR-TCR, TCR-HLA and TCR-CMV co-occurrence, with a repertoire-size bias correction applied to TCR pairs. To estimate false discovery rates, a later analysis permuted the HLA or CMV assignments 20 times. In a later analysis, co-occurring TCRs were grouped using DBSCAN, with TCRdist sequence similarity added in when clustering inside HLA-allele-positive subsets. Co-occurrence clustering excluded repertoires with fewer than 30,000 or more than 120,000 public chains, plus five with anomalous nucleotide sharing. What TCRdb holds here is the immuneACCESS table cut down to in-frame rearrangements. Part of the clones is not present; checked against another copy, under half of the missing clones reflect an unresolved V gene, and the others are unexplained. V and J calls and clone size follow that table, whereas D and trimming were derived from the DNA. The sample includes some 170,000 clones, with under 80% observed a single time. About 2.5% of the sample goes to the ten largest clones.

In total, roughly 670 healthy bone marrow donors made up the cohort. Cohort members were all nominally healthy when sampled, although unrecorded immune exposures were likely present. Of the approximately 620 cohort members, about 270 had a positive CMV serostatus and about 360 had a negative one, while no CMV serostatus was recorded for the donor. Every donor gave a peripheral blood sample, and the peripheral blood mononuclear cells from that sample were used for TCR beta sequencing. The Qiagen DNeasy Blood Extraction Kit was used to extract genomic DNA from the blood cell samples. The sample holds a few counts of this clone. Its antigen remains undetermined. Base qualities are not at hand, and no much larger clone is one base apart. From the cysteine through the phenylalanine, the CDR3 covers 13 amino acids. Solely the CDR3 DNA is kept, with 39 bases framed from the first base. CDR1 and CDR2 (SGHKS, YYEKEE) derive from the germline V gene (reference sequence). Trimming at the junction amounts to 3 bases on V and 1 base on J, and the germline ends lie 7 bases apart.

In this chain, TRBV5-5 is recombined with TRBJ1-1; a tentative D call is TRBD1 (6 bases match). The sequenced sample was PBMCs. This TCR came from a human donor in good health. The CDR3 region reads CASSWTANTEAFF. The DNA sequence is as follows: TGTGCCAGCAGCTGGACAGCGAACACTGAAGCTTTCTTT.